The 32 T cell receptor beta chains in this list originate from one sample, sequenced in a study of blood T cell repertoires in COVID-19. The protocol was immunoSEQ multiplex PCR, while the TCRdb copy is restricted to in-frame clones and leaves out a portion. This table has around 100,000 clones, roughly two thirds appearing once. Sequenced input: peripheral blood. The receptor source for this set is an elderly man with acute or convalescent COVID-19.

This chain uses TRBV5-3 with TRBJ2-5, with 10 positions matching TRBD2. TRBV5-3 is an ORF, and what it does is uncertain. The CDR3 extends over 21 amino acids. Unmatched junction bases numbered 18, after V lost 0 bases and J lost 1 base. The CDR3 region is CARSLVRAASSSGSRQETQYF. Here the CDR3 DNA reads TGTGCCAGAAGCTTGGTTCGGGCGGCCAGTTCTAGCGGGAGTCGCCAAGAGACCCAGTACTTC.

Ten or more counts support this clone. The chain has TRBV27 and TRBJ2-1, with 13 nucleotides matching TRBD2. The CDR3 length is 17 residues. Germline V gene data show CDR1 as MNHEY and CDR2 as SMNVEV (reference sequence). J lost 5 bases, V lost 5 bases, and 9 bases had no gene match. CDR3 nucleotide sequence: TGTGCCAGCAGTCCTTACAAGGGACTAGCGGGGAACAATGAGCAGTTCTTC. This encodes CASSPYKGLAGNNEQFF.

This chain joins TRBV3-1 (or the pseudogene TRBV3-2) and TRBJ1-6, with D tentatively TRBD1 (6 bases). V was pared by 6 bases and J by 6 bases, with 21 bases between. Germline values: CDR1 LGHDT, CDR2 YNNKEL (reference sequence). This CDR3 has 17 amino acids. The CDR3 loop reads CASSPLGGGSSNSPLHF. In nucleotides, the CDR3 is TGTGCCAGCAGTCCTCTGGGGGGGGGCTCGAGTAATTCACCCCTCCACTTT.

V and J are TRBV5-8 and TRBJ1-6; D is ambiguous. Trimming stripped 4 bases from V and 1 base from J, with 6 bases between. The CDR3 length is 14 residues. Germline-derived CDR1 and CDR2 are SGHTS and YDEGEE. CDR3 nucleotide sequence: TGTGCCAGCAGCCGAGGGTCCTATAATTCACCCCTCCACTTT. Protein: CASSRGSYNSPLHF.

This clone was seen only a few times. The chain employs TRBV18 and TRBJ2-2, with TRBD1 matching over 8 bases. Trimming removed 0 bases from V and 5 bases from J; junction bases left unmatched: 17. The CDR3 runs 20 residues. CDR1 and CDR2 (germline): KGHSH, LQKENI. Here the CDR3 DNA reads TGTGCCAGCTCACCACCCCCGGGACAGGTGATCCCCTTCGGGACCGGGGAGCTGTTTTTT. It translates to CASSPPPGQVIPFGTGELFF.

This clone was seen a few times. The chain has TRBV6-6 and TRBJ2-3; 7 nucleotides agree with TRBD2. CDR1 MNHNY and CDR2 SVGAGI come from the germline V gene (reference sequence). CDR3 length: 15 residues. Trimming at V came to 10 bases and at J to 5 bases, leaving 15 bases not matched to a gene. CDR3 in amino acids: CATREEGGGKDTQYF. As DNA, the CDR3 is TGTGCCACCCGGGAAGAGGGCGGGGGAAAAGATACGCAGTATTTT.

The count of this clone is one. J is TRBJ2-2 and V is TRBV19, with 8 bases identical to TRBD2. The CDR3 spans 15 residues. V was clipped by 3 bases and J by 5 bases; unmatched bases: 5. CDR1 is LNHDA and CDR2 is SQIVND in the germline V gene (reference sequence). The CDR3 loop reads CASSMSGSGTGELFF. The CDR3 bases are TGTGCCAGTAGTATGAGCGGGAGTGGTACCGGGGAGCTGTTTTTT.

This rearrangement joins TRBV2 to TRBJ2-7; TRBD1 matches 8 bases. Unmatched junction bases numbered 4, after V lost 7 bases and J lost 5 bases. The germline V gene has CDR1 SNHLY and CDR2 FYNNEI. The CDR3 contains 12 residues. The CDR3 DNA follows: TGTGCCAGCAATACAGGGGGGAACGAGCAGTACTTC. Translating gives CASNTGGNEQYF.

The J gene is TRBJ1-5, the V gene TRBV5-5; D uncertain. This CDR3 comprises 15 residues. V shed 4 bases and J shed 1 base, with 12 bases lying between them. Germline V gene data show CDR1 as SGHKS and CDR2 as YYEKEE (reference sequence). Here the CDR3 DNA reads TGTGCCAGCAGCCGACAAATTGGAAGCAATCAGCCCCAGCATTTT. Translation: CASSRQIGSNQPQHF. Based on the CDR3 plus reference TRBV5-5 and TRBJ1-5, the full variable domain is DAGVTQSPTHLIKTRGQQVTLRCSPISGHKSVSWYQQVLGQGPQFIFQYYEKEERGRGNFPDRFSARQFPNYSSELNVNALLLGDSALYLCASSRQIGSNQPQHFGDGTRLSIL.

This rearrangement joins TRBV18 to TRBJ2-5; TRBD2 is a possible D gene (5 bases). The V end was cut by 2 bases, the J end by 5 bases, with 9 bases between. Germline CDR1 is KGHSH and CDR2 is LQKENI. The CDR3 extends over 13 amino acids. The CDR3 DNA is TGTGCCAGCTCACCAATTAGCGCTGAGACCCAGTACTTC. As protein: CASSPISAETQYF. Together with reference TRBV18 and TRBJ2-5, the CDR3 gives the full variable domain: NAGVMQNPRHLVRRRGQEARLRCSPMKGHSHVYWYRQLPEEGLKFMVYLQKENIIDESGMPKERFSAEFPKEGPSILRIQQVVRGDSAAYFCASSPISAETQYFGPGTRLLVL.

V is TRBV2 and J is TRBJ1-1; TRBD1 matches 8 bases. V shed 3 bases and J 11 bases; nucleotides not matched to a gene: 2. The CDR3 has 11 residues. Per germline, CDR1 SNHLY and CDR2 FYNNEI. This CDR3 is CASSEGQVAFF. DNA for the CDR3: TGTGCCAGCAGTGAGGGACAGGTTGCTTTCTTT. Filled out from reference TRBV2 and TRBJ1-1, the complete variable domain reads EPEVTQTPSHQVTQMGQEVILRCVPISNHLYFYWYRQILGQKVEFLVSFYNNEISEKSEIFDDQFSVERPDGSNFTLKIRSTKLEDSAMYFCASSEGQVAFFGQGTRLTVV.

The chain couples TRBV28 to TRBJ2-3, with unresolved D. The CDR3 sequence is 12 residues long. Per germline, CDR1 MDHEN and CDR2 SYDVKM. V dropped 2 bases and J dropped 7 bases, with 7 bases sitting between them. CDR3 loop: CASSLPSNTQYF. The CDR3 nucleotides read TGTGCCAGCAGTTTACCGAGCAATACGCAGTATTTT. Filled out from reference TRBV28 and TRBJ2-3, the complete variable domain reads DVKVTQSSRYLVKRTGEKVFLECVQDMDHENMFWYRQDPGLGLRLIYFSYDVKMKEKGDIPEGYSVSREKKERFSLILESASTNQTSMYLCASSLPSNTQYFGPGTRLTVL.

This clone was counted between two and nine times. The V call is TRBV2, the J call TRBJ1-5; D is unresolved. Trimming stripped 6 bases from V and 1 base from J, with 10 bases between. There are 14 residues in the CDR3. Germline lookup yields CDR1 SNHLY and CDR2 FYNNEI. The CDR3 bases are TGTGCCAGCAGAGCGGGAGGGAGCAATCAGCCCCAGCATTTT. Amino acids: CASRAGGSNQPQHF.

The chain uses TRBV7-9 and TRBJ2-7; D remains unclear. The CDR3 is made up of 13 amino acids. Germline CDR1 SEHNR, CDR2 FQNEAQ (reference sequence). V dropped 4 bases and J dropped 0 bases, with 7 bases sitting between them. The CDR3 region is CASSYLSSYEQYF. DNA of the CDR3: TGTGCCAGCAGCTATCTGAGCTCCTACGAGCAGTACTTC. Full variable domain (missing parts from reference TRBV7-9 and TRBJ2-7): DTGVSQNPRHKITKRGQNVTFRCDPISEHNRLYWYRQTLGQGPEFLTYFQNEAQLEKSRLLSDRFSAERPKGSFSTLEIQRTEQGDSAMYLCASSYLSSYEQYFGPGTRLTVT.

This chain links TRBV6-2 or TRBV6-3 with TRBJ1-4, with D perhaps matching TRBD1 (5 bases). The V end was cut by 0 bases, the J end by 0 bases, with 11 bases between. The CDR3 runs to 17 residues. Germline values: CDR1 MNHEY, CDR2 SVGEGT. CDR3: CASSYSITGATNEKLFF. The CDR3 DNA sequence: TGTGCCAGCAGTTACTCGATAACAGGAGCAACTAATGAAAAACTGTTTTTT.

The CDR3: CASSPPLWTYNEQFF. The CDR3 DNA sequence: TGTGCCAGCAGCCCTCCCCTCTGGACTTACAATGAGCAGTTCTTC. The chain joins TRBV11-1 to TRBJ2-1, with a weak D call TRBD2 (5 bases). Deletions cut 5 bases from V and 4 bases from J, with 15 bases between. Germline V lookup: CDR1 SGHAT, CDR2 FQDESV (reference sequence). The CDR3 spans 15 residues.

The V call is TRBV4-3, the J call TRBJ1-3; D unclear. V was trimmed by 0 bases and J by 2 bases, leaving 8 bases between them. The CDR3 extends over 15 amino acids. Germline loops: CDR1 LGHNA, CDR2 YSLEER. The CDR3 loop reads CASSQDPLTGNTIYF. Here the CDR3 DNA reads TGCGCCAGCAGCCAAGATCCACTAACTGGAAACACCATATATTTT.

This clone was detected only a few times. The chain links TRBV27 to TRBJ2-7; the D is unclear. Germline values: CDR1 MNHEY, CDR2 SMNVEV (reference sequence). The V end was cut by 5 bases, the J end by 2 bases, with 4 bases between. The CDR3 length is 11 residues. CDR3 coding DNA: TGTGCCAGCAGTGGGCCCTACGAGCAGTACTTC. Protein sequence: CASSGPYEQYF.

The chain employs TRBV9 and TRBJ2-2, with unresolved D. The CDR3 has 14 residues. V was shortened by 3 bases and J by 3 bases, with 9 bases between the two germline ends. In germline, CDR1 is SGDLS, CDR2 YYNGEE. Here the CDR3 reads CASSDNTYTGELFF. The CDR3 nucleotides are TGTGCCAGCAGCGATAACACCTACACCGGGGAGCTGTTTTTT.

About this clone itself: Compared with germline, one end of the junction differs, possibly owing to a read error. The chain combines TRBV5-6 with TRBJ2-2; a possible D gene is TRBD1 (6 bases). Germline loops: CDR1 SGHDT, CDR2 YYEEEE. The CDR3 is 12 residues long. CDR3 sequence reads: CASSLPGADPIF. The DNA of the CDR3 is TGTGCCAGCAGCTTGCCAGGGGCCGACCCAATTTTT.

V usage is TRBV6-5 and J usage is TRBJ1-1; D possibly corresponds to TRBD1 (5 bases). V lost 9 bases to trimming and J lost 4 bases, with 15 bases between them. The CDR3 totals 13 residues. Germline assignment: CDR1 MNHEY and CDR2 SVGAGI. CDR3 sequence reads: CARVGGFPTEAFF. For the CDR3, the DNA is TGTGCCAGGGTGGGGGGGTTCCCCACTGAAGCTTTCTTT.

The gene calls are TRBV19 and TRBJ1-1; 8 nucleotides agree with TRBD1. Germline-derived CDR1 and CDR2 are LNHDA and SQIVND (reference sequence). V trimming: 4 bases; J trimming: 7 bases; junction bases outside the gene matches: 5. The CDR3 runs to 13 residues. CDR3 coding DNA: TGTGCCAGTAGTAGTCGGACAGGGAGTGAAGCTTTCTTT. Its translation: CASSSRTGSEAFF.

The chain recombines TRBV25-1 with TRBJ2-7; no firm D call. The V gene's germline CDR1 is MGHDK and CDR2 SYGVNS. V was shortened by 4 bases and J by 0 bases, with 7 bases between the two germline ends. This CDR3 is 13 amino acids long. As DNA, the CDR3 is TGTGCCAGCAGTGTAGTTTTCTCCTACGAGCAGTACTTC. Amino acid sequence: CASSVVFSYEQYF.

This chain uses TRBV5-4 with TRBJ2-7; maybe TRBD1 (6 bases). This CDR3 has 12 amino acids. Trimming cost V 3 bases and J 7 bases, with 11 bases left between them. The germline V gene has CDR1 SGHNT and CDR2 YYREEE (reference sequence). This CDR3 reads CASSSTGREQYF. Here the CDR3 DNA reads TGTGCCAGCAGCTCCACAGGGCGTGAGCAGTACTTC.

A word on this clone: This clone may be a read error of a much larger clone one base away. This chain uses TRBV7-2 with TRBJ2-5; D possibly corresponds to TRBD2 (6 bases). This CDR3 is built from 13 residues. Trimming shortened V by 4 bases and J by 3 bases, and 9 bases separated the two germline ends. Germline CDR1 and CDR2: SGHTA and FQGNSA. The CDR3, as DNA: TGTGCCAGCAGCTCCGGACTAAAAGAGACCCAGTACTTC. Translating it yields CASSSGLKETQYF.

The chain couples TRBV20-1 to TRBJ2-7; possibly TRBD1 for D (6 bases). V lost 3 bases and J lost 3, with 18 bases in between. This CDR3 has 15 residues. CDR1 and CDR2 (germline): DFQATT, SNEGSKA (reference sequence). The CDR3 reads CSASPDRIRVYEQYF. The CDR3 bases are TGCAGTGCTAGTCCTGACAGGATCCGTGTCTACGAGCAGTACTTC.

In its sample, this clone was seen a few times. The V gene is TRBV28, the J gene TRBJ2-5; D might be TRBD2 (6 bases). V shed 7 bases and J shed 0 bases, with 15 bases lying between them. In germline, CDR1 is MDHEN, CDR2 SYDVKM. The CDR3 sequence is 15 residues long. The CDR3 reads CASKAGQTYQETQYF. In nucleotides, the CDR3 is TGTGCCAGCAAGGCGGGGCAGACGTACCAAGAGACCCAGTACTTC.

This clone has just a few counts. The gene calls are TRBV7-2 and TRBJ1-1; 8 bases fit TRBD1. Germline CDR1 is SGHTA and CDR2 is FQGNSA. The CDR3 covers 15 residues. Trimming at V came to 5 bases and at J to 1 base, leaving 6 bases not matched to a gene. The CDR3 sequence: CASSPGQVKNTEAFF. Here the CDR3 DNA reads TGTGCCAGCAGCCCGGGACAGGTCAAGAACACTGAAGCTTTCTTT.

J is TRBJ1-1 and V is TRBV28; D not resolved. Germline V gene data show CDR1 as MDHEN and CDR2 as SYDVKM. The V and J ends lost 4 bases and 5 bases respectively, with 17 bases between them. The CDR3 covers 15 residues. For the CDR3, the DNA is TGTGCCAGCAGTTCTCCTCACTTAGGAGTGACTGAAGCTTTCTTT. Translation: CASSSPHLGVTEAFF.

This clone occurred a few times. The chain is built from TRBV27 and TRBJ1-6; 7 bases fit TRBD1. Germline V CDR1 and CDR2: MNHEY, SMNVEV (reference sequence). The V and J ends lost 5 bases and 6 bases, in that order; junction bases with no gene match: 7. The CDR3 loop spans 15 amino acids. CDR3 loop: CASSPGGTINSPLHF. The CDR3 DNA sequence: TGTGCCAGCAGTCCAGGGGGTACAATTAATTCACCCCTCCACTTT.

The CDR3 nucleotides are TGTGCCAGCAGCCCTTCAGCGTCTAGCCGCGGTGAGCAGTTCTTC. It yields the protein CASSPSASSRGEQFF. V is TRBV9 and J is TRBJ2-1, with TRBD2 as a possible D gene (5 bases). Per germline, CDR1 SGDLS and CDR2 YYNGEE. V gave up 4 bases and J gave up 9 bases, with 20 bases separating them. The CDR3 contains 15 residues.

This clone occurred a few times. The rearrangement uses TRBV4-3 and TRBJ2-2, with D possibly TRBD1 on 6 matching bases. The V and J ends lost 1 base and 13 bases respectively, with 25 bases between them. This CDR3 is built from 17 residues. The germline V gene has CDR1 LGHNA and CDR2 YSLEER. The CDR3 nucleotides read TGCGCCAGCAGCCAAGGTGCTGGCGGCTTCCAAACAGGGCGGCTGTTTTTT. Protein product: CASSQGAGGFQTGRLFF.